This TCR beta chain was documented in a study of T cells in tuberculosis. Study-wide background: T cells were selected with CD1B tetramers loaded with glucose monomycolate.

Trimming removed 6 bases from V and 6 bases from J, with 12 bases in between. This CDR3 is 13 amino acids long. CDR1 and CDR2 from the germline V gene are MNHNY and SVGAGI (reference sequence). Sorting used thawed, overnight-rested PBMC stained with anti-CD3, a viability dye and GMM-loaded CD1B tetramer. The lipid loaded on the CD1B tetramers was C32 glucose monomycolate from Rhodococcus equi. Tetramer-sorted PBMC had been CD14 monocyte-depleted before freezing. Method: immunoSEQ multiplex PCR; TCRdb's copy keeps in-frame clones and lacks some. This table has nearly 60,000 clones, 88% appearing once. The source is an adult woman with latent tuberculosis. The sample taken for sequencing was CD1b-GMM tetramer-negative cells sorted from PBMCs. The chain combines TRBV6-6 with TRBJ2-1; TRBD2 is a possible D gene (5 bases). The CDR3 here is CASSPLVANEQFF. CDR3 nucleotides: TGTGCCAGCAGCCCACTAGTAGCCAATGAGCAGTTCTTC.